This T cell receptor beta chain was found in a study of blood T cell repertoires in COVID-19. Background on the study: The study drew acute and convalescent COVID-19 samples from the United States, Italy and Spain. PBMCs, B-cell-depleted T cells, or T cells were the source of the cDNA or gDNA that made up the material.

The V gene lost 2 bases and the J gene lost 10 bases, with 11 bases spanning the gap. The V gene's germline CDR1 is MNHNS and CDR2 SASEGT. The CDR3 covers 13 residues. In the authors' methods: By means of reference gene primer amplification, nucleated cell counts were estimated. Measured with immunoSEQ multiplex PCR; TCRdb has only the in-frame clones, and not every one. V and J calls and clone size are copied from that table; D and trimming were computed from the DNA. The data hold around 70,000 clones, with roughly 81% observed a single time. The receptor's source is a woman in her sixties or seventies with acute or convalescent COVID-19. The V gene is TRBV6-1, the J gene TRBJ2-2; perhaps TRBD1 as D (6 bases). The sequencing input was peripheral blood. The CDR3 here is CASSEIGGEELFF. CDR3 DNA sequence: TGTGCCAGCAGTGAAATAGGGGGAGAGGAGCTGTTTTTT.